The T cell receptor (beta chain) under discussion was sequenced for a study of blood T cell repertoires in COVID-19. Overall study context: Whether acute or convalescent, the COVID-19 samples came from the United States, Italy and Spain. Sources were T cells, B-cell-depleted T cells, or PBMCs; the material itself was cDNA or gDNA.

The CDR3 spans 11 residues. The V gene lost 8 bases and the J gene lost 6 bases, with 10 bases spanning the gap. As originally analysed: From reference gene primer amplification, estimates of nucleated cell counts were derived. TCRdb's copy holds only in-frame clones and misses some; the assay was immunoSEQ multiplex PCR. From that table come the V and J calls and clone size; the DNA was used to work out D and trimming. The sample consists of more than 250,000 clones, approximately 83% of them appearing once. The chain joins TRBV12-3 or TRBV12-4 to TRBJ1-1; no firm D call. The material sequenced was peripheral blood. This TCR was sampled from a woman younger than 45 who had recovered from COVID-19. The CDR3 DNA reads TGTGCCAGCGGAGCCGTCGCTGAAGCTTTCTTT. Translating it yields CASGAVAEAFF.